This T cell receptor (beta chain) was obtained from a study of neurological immune-mediated disorders. The V gene lost 5 bases and the J gene lost 5 bases, with 5 bases spanning the gap. There are 11 residues in the CDR3. The V gene's germline CDR1 is SGHAT and CDR2 FQDESV (reference sequence). The healthy controls volunteered at a blood bank in Maryland, USA. Unsorted libraries were derived from 2 million PBMCs stored at -80 C. TCRdb ran MiXCR on the 5' RACE reads and lists one entry per CDR3 protein. Of about 48,000 distinct CDR3 sequences in the sample, roughly a quarter were seen once. This clonotype was seen at least ten times.

This clonotype was sampled from a woman aged 65 to 85 in good health. The chain combines TRBV11-1 with TRBJ2-3, with D hard to call. Sequencing was carried out using PBMCs. The CDR3: CASSRLDTQYF. CDR3 coding DNA: TGTGCCAGCAGCAGACTAGATACGCAGTATTTT.